This T cell receptor beta chain emerged from a study of regulatory T cells in long-lasting Graves disease. Whole-study context: Newly diagnosed Graves' patients had taken antithyroid drugs under 3 months.

Regarding time point: newly diagnosed GD, antithyroid drugs for less than 3 months. Following extraction of RNA from PBMCs, that RNA was used to make the TCR library. According to the study, TCR beta libraries were built with iRepertoire HTBI primers and CDR3-region Arm-PCR. Each CDR3 protein gets one entry after TCRdb re-called the multiplex PCR reads with MiXCR. The sample yields 600,000 to 650,000 distinct CDR3 sequences, roughly 15% seen once. At least ten counts were recorded for this clonotype. The CDR3 runs to 15 residues. Germline trimming cut 7 bases from V and 4 bases from J; bases unmatched to any gene: 11. Germline V gene sequence: CDR1 DFQATT, CDR2 SNEGSKA (reference sequence). These sequences were also reported in another study, on T cells in Graves' hyperthyroidism and ophthalmopathy. From that report: These patients, aged 18 to 65, had recently diagnosed hyperthyroidism lasting under 2 months. Uncontrolled infections, other autoimmune diseases, pregnancy or lactation led to exclusion of patients. RT-PCR in the first round (using the HTBI primer set) targeted the TCR CDR3.

The sample in question was peripheral blood mononuclear cells (PBMCs), obtained at new diagnosis, from a patient treated with antithyroid drugs. This sequence joins TRBV20-1 and TRBJ1-5; 9 nucleotides match TRBD1. The clonotype comes from a woman aged 25 to 39 with Graves disease. DNA for the CDR3: TGCAGTGTAGTCGCGGGTGGGACAGGGAATCAGCCCCAGCATTTT. Its protein is CSVVAGGTGNQPQHF.